This entry lists 8 T cell receptor beta chains sequenced from one sample in a study of blood T cell repertoires in COVID-19. TCRdb's table, derived via immunoSEQ multiplex PCR, lists solely in-frame clones and lacks some. The sample yields more than 300,000 clones, 88% seen once. Sequenced sample: PBMCs or T cells enriched from blood (not recorded which). All receptors derive from a woman aged 18 to 35 who had recovered from COVID-19.

This chain connects TRBV19 to TRBJ1-5, with D unclear. The CDR3 covers 15 residues. Trimming removed 1 base from V and 5 bases from J, with 12 bases in between. CDR1 is LNHDA, CDR2 SQIVND, per germline (reference sequence). CDR3 sequence (DNA): TGTGCCAGTAGTATAGGGAGGTCCTGGGATCAGCCCCAGCATTTT. It is translated as CASSIGRSWDQPQHF.

CDR3 residues: CASSPTEDNSPLHF. CDR3 nucleotides: TGCGCCAGCAGCCCGACAGAAGATAATTCACCCCTCCACTTT. The chain has TRBV4-1 and TRBJ1-6; a possible D gene is TRBD1 (5 bases). V lost 4 bases and J lost 5, with 9 bases in between. There are 14 residues in the CDR3. Germline CDR1 MGHRA, CDR2 YSYEKL.

This sequence joins TRBV5-4 and TRBJ2-3; TRBD2 agrees at 16 bases. The CDR3 totals 18 residues. From germline, CDR1 is SGHNT and CDR2 YYREEE (reference sequence). The junction had 10 bases not matched to a gene; V was cut back by 3 bases and J by 6 bases. CDR3 sequence reads: CASSWGLAGGRYDDTQYF. For the CDR3, the DNA is TGTGCCAGCAGCTGGGGACTAGCGGGGGGGCGGTACGATGATACGCAGTATTTT.

The J gene is TRBJ2-5, the V gene TRBV7-9, with TRBD1 matching 9 bases. The CDR3 runs 17 residues. The V gene's germline CDR1 is SEHNR and CDR2 FQNEAQ (reference sequence). V lost 2 bases, J lost 1 base, and 8 bases stayed unmatched. In DNA, the CDR3 is TGTGCCAGCAGCTTACTCTTACAGGGGGCCTTCCAAGAGACCCAGTACTTC. Amino acids: CASSLLLQGAFQETQYF.

The J gene is TRBJ1-1, the V gene TRBV3-1 (or the pseudogene TRBV3-2); no firm D call. The V gene lost 0 bases and the J gene lost 0 bases, with 14 bases spanning the gap. Germline V gives CDR1 LGHDT, CDR2 YNNKEL (reference sequence). The CDR3 covers 17 residues. CDR3 in DNA: TGTGCCAGCAGCCAAGATCCCGGCAGACACATGAACACTGAAGCTTTCTTT. Its translation: CASSQDPGRHMNTEAFF.

This clone was detected only once. The V call is TRBV29-1, the J call TRBJ1-2; 7 nucleotides agree with TRBD1. This CDR3 is built from 11 residues. Germline V gene sequence: CDR1 SQVTM, CDR2 ANQGSEA. V shed 8 bases and J 6 bases; nucleotides not matched to a gene: 6. The CDR3 sequence is CSLAGQDGYTF. In DNA, the CDR3 is TGCAGCTTGGCAGGACAGGATGGCTACACCTTC. The full variable domain, in which reference TRBV29-1 and TRBJ1-2 provide the parts outside the CDR3, is SAVISQKPSRDICQRGTSLTIQCQVDSQVTMMFWYRQQPGQSLTLIATANQGSEATYESGFVIDKFPISRPNLTFSTLTVSNMSPEDSSIYLCSLAGQDGYTFGSGTRLTVV.

This sequence joins TRBV4-3 and TRBJ1-2; 7 bases align to TRBD1. V gave up 2 bases and J gave up 4 bases; unmatched junction bases: 7. The CDR3 covers 15 residues. Germline CDR1 reads LGHNA; CDR2 reads YSLEER. CDR3 protein: CASSQPGQRIYGYTF. The CDR3 nucleotides read TGCGCCAGCAGCCAACCGGGACAGAGGATCTATGGCTACACCTTC.

Comment on this clone: Mismatch with germline at one junction end may stem from a read error. V and J are TRBV30 and TRBJ1-2, with 10 positions matching TRBD1. The CDR3 extends over 14 amino acids. The germline CDR1 and CDR2 sequences are GTSNPN and SVGIG (reference sequence). The DNA of the CDR3 is TGTGCCGGGAGACCCGGACAGGGGGACTATGGCTACACCTTC. Its protein product is CAGRPGQGDYGYTF. Variable domain in full (rest from reference TRBV30 and TRBJ1-2): SQTIHQWPATLVQPVGSPLSLECTVEGTSNPNLYWYRQAAGRGLQLLFYSVGIGQISSEVPQNLSASRPQDRQFILSSKKLLLSDSGFYLCAGRPGQGDYGYTFGSGTRLTVV.